This T cell receptor (beta chain) is from a study of human T cells and chemical hapten exposure. Whole-study context: Sensitization employed 2% DPC on 2 cm by 2 cm of upper inner arm skin. General study findings and limits: Donors in the study had alopecia, meaning their immune response may differ from healthy people's. Clustering by CDR3 similarity yielded significantly more large clusters from expanded TCRs than controls. PT1 expanded TCR counts and patch test score correlated positively.

The time point here: patch test 1, 2 weeks after DPC sensitization. The treatment here: therapeutic diphenylcyclopropenone sensitization with weekly scalp DPC. The germline gives CDR1 LGHDT, CDR2 YNNKEL (reference sequence). Trimming took off 4 bases at V and 1 base at J, with 13 bases between the two ends. This CDR3 is built from 15 residues. There are a few counts of this clonotype. Its antigen is still unknown. TCRdb analysed the RACE reads with MiXCR anew, one entry per CDR3 protein. This sample has 70,000 to 80,000 distinct CDR3 sequences; approximately 35% occur once, and the top ten carry about 9%.

The material was whole blood, obtained in connection with sensitization to the hapten diphenylcyclopropenone (DPC). The J gene is TRBJ2-5, the V gene TRBV3-1, with D hard to call. This receptor was identified in a man between 40 and 49 years old with alopecia areata. Some clones in this sample may be carry-over from other donors' samples. The CDR3 DNA follows: TGTGCCAGCAGCCCCCTCCCTCGCCCCCAAGAGACCCAGTACTTC. Translating it yields CASSPLPRPQETQYF.